The clone carrying this T cell receptor (beta chain) has ten or more counts. Its matching antigen is unknown. The entry originates in a study of early T cells in non-severe SARS-CoV-2 infection. Study-wide context: Bulk RNA isolated from unsorted whole blood underwent sequencing; chains were not paired. Points from the study as a whole: Private and CD4 specificities were missed by VDJdb matching, skewed to anti-spike CD8.

Using its own MiXCR run on the 5' RACE reads, TCRdb lists one record per CDR3 protein. The table lists 52,000 or so distinct CDR3 sequences, under 15% of them singletons. The V gene's germline CDR1 is LNHDA and CDR2 SQIVND (reference sequence). V was pared by 1 base and J by 1 base, with 13 bases between. The CDR3 is made up of 16 amino acids. The chain has TRBV19 and TRBJ1-1; D is unclear. Sequenced: whole blood. The receptor comes from an adult who was a healthcare worker with PCR-confirmed SARS-CoV-2 infection or an uninfected control (not recorded which). CDR3 sequence reads: CASSIVRVIRNTEAFF. For the CDR3, the DNA is TGTGCCAGTAGTATAGTGAGGGTGATTCGGAACACTGAAGCTTTCTTT.